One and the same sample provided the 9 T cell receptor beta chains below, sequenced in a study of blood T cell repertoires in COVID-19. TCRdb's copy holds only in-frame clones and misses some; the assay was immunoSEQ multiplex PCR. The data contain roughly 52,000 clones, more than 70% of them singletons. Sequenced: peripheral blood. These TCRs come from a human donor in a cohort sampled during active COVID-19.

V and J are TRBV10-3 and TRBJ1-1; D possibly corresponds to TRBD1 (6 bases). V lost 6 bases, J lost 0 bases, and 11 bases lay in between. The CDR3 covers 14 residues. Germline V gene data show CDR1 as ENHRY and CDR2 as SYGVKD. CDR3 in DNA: TGTGCCATCAGGGACAGACAGATGAACACTGAAGCTTTCTTT. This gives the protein CAIRDRQMNTEAFF.

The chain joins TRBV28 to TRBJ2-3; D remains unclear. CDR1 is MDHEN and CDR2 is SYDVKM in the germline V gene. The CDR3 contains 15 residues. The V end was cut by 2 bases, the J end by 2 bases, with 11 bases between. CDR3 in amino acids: CASSLRLTNTDTQYF. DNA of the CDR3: TGTGCCAGCAGTTTAAGACTCACGAACACAGATACGCAGTATTTT.

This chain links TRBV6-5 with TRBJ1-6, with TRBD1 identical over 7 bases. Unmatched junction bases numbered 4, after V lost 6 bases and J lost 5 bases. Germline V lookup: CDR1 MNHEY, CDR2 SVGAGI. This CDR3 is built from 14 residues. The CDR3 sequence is CASRTGTDNSPLHF. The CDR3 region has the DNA TGTGCCAGCAGGACCGGGACAGATAATTCACCCCTCCACTTT.

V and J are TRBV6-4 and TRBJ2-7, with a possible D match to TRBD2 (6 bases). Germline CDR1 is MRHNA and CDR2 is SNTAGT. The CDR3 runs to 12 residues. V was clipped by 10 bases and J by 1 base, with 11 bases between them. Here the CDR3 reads CATLDYSYEQYF. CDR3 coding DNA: TGTGCCACCCTGGACTATTCCTACGAGCAGTACTTC.

CDR3 sequence: CASSLVGGNNEQFF. The CDR3, as DNA: TGTGCCAGCAGCTTGGTGGGCGGGAACAATGAGCAGTTCTTC. The chain has TRBV5-4 and TRBJ2-1; possible D gene TRBD2, 6 bases. The CDR3 consists of 14 residues. The ends were cut back, 0 bases at V and 5 bases at J, with 9 bases in the middle. Germline values: CDR1 SGHNT, CDR2 YYREEE (reference sequence). The full variable domain, its missing parts supplied by reference TRBV5-4 and TRBJ2-1, is ETGVTQSPTHLIKTRGQQVTLRCSSQSGHNTVSWYQQALGQGPQFIFQYYREEENGRGNFPPRFSGLQFPNYSSELNVNALELDDSALYLCASSLVGGNNEQFFGPGTRLTVL.

CDR3 sequence (DNA): TGCGCCAGCAGCTTGGACAGGATTCTCTACGAGCAGTACTTC. Translated, it gives CASSLDRILYEQYF. V and J are TRBV5-1 and TRBJ2-7; TRBD1 is a possible D gene (5 bases). The V gene's germline CDR1 is SGHRS and CDR2 YFSETQ. This CDR3 contains 14 residues. V lost 0 bases to trimming and J lost 3 bases, with 10 bases between them. The whole variable domain, remainder taken from reference TRBV5-1 and TRBJ2-7, is KAGVTQTPRYLIKTRGQQVTLSCSPISGHRSVSWYQQTPGQGLQFLFEYFSETQRNKGNFPGRFSGRQFSNSRSEMNVSTLELGDSALYLCASSLDRILYEQYFGPGTRLTVT.

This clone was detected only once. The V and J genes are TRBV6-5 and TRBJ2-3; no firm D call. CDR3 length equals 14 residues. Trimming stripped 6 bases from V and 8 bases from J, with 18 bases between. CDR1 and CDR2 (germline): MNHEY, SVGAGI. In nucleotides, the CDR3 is TGTGCCAGCAGCCGATCCCAATTTTTTAGTACGCAGTATTTT. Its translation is CASSRSQFFSTQYF.

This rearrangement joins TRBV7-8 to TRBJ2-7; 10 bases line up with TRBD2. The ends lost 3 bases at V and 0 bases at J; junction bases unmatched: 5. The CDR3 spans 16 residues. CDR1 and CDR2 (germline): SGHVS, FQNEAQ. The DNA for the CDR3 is TGTGCCAGCAGCTTGATAAGCGGGGGGGTCTCCTACGAGCAGTACTTC. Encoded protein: CASSLISGGVSYEQYF.

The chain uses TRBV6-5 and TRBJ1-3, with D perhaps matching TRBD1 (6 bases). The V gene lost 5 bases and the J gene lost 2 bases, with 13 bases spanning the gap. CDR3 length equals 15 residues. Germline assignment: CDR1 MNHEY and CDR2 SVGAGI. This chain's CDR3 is CASSQSQGTGNTIYF. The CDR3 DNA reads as TGTGCCAGCAGTCAATCTCAGGGGACTGGAAACACCATATATTTT.